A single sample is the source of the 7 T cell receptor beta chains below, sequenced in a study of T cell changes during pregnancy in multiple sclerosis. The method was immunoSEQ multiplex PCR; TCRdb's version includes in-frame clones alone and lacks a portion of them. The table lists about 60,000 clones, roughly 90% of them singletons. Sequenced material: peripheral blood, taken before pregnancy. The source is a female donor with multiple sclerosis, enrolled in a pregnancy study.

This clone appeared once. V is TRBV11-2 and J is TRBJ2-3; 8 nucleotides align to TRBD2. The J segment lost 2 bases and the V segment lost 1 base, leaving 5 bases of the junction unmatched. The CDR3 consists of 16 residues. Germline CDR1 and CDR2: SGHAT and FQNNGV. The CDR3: CASSLVSGAVTDTQYF. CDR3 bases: TGTGCCAGCAGCTTAGTTAGCGGGGCGGTCACAGATACGCAGTATTTT.

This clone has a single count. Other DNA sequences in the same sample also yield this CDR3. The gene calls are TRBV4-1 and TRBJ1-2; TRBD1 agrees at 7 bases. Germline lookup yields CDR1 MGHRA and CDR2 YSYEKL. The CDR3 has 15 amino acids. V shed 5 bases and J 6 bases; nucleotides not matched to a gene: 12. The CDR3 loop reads CASSDTGRDRDGYTF. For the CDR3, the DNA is TGCGCCAGCAGCGATACAGGTAGAGACAGGGATGGCTACACCTTC.

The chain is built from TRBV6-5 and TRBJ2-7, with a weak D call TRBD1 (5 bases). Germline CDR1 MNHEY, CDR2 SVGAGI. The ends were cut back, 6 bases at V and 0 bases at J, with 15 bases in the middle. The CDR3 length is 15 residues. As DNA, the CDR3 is TGTGCCAGCAGAGGGTTGAAGGGGTCCTCCTACGAGCAGTACTTC. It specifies CASRGLKGSSYEQYF.

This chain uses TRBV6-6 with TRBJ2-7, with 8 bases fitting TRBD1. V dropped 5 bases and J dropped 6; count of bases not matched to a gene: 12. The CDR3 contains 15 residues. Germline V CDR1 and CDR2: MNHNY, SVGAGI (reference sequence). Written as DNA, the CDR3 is TGTGCCAGCAGTGCCAGGACAGGGTTTGCCCCCGAGCAGTACTTC. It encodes CASSARTGFAPEQYF.

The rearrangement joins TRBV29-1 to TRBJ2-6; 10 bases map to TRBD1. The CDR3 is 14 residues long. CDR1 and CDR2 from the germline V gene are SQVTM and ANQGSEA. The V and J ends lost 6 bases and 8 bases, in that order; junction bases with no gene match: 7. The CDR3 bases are TGCAGCGTCAAGGGACAGGGGAATACCAACGTCCTGACTTTC. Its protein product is CSVKGQGNTNVLTF.

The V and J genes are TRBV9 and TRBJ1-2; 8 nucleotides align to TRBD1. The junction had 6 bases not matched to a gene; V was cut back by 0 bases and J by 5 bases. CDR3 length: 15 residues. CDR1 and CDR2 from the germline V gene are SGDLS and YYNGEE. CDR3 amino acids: CASSVATGGSYGYTF. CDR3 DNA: TGTGCCAGCAGCGTAGCTACAGGGGGTTCTTATGGCTACACCTTC. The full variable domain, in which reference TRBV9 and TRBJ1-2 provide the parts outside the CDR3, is DSGVTQTPKHLITATGQRVTLRCSPRSGDLSVYWYQQSLDQGLQFLIQYYNGEERAKGNILERFSAQQFPDLHSELNLSSLELGDSALYFCASSVATGGSYGYTFGSGTRLTVV.

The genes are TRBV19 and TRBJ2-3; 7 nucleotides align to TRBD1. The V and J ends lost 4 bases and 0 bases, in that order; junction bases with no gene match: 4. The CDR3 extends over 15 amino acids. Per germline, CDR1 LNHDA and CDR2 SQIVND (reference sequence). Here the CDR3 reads CASSTRTGSTDTQYF. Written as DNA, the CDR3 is TGTGCCAGTAGTACCCGGACAGGAAGCACAGATACGCAGTATTTT. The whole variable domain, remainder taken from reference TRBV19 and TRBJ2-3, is DGGITQSPKYLFRKEGQNVTLSCEQNLNHDAMYWYRQDPGQGLRLIYYSQIVNDFQKGDIAEGYSVSREKKESFPLTVTSAQKNPTAFYLCASSTRTGSTDTQYFGPGTRLTVL.